The 10 T cell receptor beta chains presented below share a single source sample, sequenced in a study of T cell repertoires in ileal Crohn's disease. Generated by immunoSEQ multiplex PCR, the TCRdb table keeps only in-frame clones and is missing some. The sample includes approximately 6,800 clones, under 75% of them seen just once. The source material was ileal tissue. These TCRs come from an adult with Crohn's disease.

The chain couples TRBV18 to TRBJ1-1; D uncertain. The CDR3 covers 14 residues. V lost 3 bases, J lost 5 bases, and 13 bases lay in between. The germline V gene encodes CDR1 KGHSH and CDR2 LQKENI. The DNA of the CDR3 is TGTGCCAGCTCACCTGTAATCACGGGAACTGAAGCTTTCTTT. Protein product: CASSPVITGTEAFF.

J is TRBJ1-2 and V is TRBV4-1; tentatively, D is TRBD1 (5 bases). CDR3 length equals 15 residues. CDR1 MGHRA and CDR2 YSYEKL come from the germline V gene. V shed 1 base and J shed 4 bases, with 13 bases lying between them. CDR3 nucleotides: TGCGCCAGCAGCCAAGGGTCCAGGGTAAGCTATGGCTACACCTTC. It encodes CASSQGSRVSYGYTF.

V gene TRBV5-4 combines with J gene TRBJ2-3, with 11 positions matching TRBD2. CDR1 is SGHNT and CDR2 is YYREEE in the germline V gene (reference sequence). The CDR3 has 14 amino acids. V was pared by 4 bases and J by 4 bases, with 2 bases of the junction left unmatched. The CDR3 bases are TGTGCCAGCAGCGAGGGACTAGCGGCAGATACGCAGTATTTT. It specifies CASSEGLAADTQYF.

This clone was detected only a few times. This chain uses TRBV5-6 with TRBJ1-2, with a tentative D call TRBD1 (6 bases). The CDR3 totals 14 residues. Germline V CDR1 and CDR2: SGHDT, YYEEEE. V was shortened by 3 bases and J by 6 bases, with 15 bases between the two germline ends. Here the CDR3 DNA reads TGTGCCAGCAGCTCCATCAAAGGGGGTCATGGCTACACCTTC. Its translation: CASSSIKGGHGYTF. The whole variable domain, remainder taken from reference TRBV5-6 and TRBJ1-2, is DAGVTQSPTHLIKTRGQQVTLRCSPKSGHDTVSWYQQALGQGPQFIFQYYEEEERQRGNFPDRFSGHQFPNYSSELNVNALLLGDSALYLCASSSIKGGHGYTFGSGTRLTVV.

The chain has TRBV4-2 and TRBJ1-1, with D unclear. This CDR3 contains 16 residues. Germline CDR1 is LGHNA and CDR2 is YNFKEQ. V was trimmed by 0 bases and J by 1 base, leaving 12 bases between them. CDR3 protein: CASSQDQRAGNTEAFF. CDR3 nucleotide sequence: TGTGCCAGCAGCCAAGATCAGAGGGCAGGGAACACTGAAGCTTTCTTT.

This clone was seen a single time. Germline and junction disagree at one end, which may indicate a read error. The rearrangement links TRBV19 to TRBJ2-1; 13 bases line up with TRBD2. Germline CDR1 and CDR2: LNHDA and SQIVND (reference sequence). The CDR3 contains 12 residues. CDR3 coding DNA: TGTGCCAGTAGGGGGACTAGCGGGGTAGGAGTCTTC. Encoded protein: CASRGTSGVGVF.

This clone was counted only a few times. CDR3 sequence (DNA): TGTGCCAGCAGTGTATGGGCTAGCGGAAACACAGATACGCAGTATTTT. As protein: CASSVWASGNTDTQYF. The chain has TRBV6-1 and TRBJ2-3; 7 nucleotides line up with TRBD2. With 4 bases clipped from V and 2 bases from J, the junction kept 9 bases outside the gene matches. This CDR3 is 16 amino acids long. Germline CDR1 MNHNS, CDR2 SASEGT.

The genes are TRBV4-2 and TRBJ1-1; 10 nucleotides align to TRBD1. The CDR3 is made up of 15 amino acids. V trimming: 4 bases; J trimming: 7 bases; junction bases outside the gene matches: 9. Looked up from germline, CDR1 is LGHNA and CDR2 is YNFKEQ. In DNA form, the CDR3 reads TGTGCCAGCAGCCCGGGACAGGGGATCGCGGATGAAGCTTTCTTT. Its translation: CASSPGQGIADEAFF.

The table lists this clone with a count of one. The chain links TRBV9 to TRBJ1-3; tentatively, D is TRBD1 (6 bases). This CDR3 contains 15 residues. In germline, CDR1 is SGDLS, CDR2 YYNGEE. Trimming shortened V by 1 base and J by 1 base, and 9 bases separated the two germline ends. The CDR3 coding sequence is TGTGCCAGCAGCGTACTGCAGGGGTCTGGAAACACCATATATTTT. The encoded protein is CASSVLQGSGNTIYF.

In this sample, this clone turned up once. This chain joins TRBV27 and TRBJ2-7; 10 nucleotides match TRBD2. J lost 3 bases, V lost 3 bases, and 8 bases had no gene match. The germline V gene has CDR1 MNHEY and CDR2 SMNVEV (reference sequence). The CDR3 length is 16 residues. CDR3 sequence: CASSFVRLAGDYEQYF. The CDR3 coding sequence is TGTGCCAGCAGTTTCGTTCGACTAGCGGGTGACTACGAGCAGTACTTC.